In its sample, the clone carrying this T cell receptor beta chain was seen once. Its antigen remains unknown. These data come from a study of OX40 agonist ivuxolimab in advanced cancers. Study-level findings and limits: In a subset of nonresponders, normalized T-cell clonal expansion was also low. Expanded peripheral T-cell antigen specificity went undetermined.

Libraries were prepared by immunoSEQ multiplex PCR; TCRdb keeps only in-frame clonotypes and omits some of them. The repertoire holds around 83,000 clones, 88% seen once, with about 3.8% in the top ten. V shed 2 bases and J shed 4 bases, with 13 bases lying between them. CDR1 and CDR2 from the germline V gene are SGHRS and YFSETQ. The CDR3 is made up of 15 amino acids. Exclusion applied to patients with autoimmune disease history or systemic immunosuppression. The sample here was CD4+ or CD8+ T cells sorted from blood, taken in a trial of the OX40 agonist ivuxolimab. This receptor was obtained from an adult with an advanced solid tumor such as melanoma, head and neck, liver or kidney cancer. The chain carries TRBV5-1 and TRBJ2-1, with D maybe TRBD2 (6 bases). CDR3 nucleotide sequence: TGCGCCAGCAGCTTTGCGGGGACGGTTTACAATGAGCAGTTCTTC. Its translation is CASSFAGTVYNEQFF.